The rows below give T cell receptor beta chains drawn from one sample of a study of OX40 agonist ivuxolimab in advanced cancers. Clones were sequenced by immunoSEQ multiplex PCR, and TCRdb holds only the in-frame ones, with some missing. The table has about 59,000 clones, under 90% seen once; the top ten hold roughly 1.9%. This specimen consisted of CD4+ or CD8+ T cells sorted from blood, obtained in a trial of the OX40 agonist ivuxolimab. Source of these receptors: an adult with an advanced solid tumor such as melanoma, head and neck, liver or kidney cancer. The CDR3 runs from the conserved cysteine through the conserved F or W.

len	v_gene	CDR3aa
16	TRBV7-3	CASSSLGVSSYNEQFF
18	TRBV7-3	CASSVPGQASSGANVLTF
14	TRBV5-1	CASSLVGRNEKLFF
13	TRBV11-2	CASSRTYTDTQYF
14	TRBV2	CASRATGGESPLHF
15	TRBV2	CASSGQDTPIEPQHF
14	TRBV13	CANRRTGMNTEAFF
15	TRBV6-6	CAIGTGTSGANEQFF
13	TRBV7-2	CASSSPMGDEQYF
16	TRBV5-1	CASSLDASGSIYEQFF
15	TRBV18	CASSPYSGIQSEQYF
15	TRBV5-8	CASSPEGKRDNEQFF
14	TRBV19	CASSPGQRNQPQHF
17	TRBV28	CASSLSLSGQYTGELFF
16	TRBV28	CASSPRGTGVIETQYF
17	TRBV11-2	CASSQGGTGSSTGELFF
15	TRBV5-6	CASSRLGTPGNEQFF
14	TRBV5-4	CASSRDSEGSPLHF
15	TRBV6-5	CASSYSRTGVGEQYF
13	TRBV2	CASSESANYGYTF
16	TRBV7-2	CASSLGGGNSNQPQHF
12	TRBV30	CAWDGGHYGYTF
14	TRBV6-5	CASSYSRGSYEQYF
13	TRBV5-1	CASSLDTGNTIYF
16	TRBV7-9	CASSLGTPIGTGELFF
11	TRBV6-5	CASSYGGEQFF
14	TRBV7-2	CASMGELYQETQYF
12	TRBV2	CASSGGTDTQYF
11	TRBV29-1	CSVEEFDTQYF
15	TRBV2	CASTGGGGRTYEQYF
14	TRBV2	CASSETGGTDTQYF
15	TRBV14	CASSQNRGHMYEQYF
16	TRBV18	CASSPKRKDSNYGYTF
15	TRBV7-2	CASSLDRVVADTQYF
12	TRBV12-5	CASGFLGETQYF
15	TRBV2	CASSENRGQGSKQYF
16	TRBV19	CASMGRLAGSTDTQYF
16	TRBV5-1	CASSWGGDALGETQYF
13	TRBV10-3	CAISGGDKTEQFF
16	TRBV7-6	CASSLVAGSSYNEQFF
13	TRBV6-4	CASSDPGSGGYTF
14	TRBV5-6	CASSLMGYGNTIYF
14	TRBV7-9	CASILEGINTEAFF
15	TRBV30	CAWTKEAGTGNTIYF
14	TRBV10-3	CAIAWDGTDQPQHF
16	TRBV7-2	CASSPTGTGGDNEQFF
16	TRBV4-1	CASSPPGAQGGDTQYF
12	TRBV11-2	CASSPGGSPLHF
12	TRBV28	CASSLKGAEAFF
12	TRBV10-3	CAITGTDNEQFF
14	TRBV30	CAWTPTEVYNEQFF
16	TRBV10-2	CASSGGTFLGADTQYF
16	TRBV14	CASSQALTGLYTEAFF
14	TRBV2	CASSAEQGIEKLFF
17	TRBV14	CASSARGRVAGTDTQYF
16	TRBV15	CATSRGSSGREETQYF
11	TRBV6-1	CASLTNTEAFF
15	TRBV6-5	CASKKREGFTGELFF
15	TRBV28	CASIGRQALNTEAFF
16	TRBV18	CASSLGPGLAQETQYF